Following are 19 T cell receptor beta chains from one sample sequenced in a study of blood T cell repertoires in COVID-19. TCRdb's table, derived via immunoSEQ multiplex PCR, lists solely in-frame clones and lacks some. The data hold about 130,000 clones, with just under 85% observed a single time. The specimen was peripheral blood. The origin of the receptors is a woman aged 80 or older with acute or convalescent COVID-19.

CDR3 sequence: CASSLPPEGGNEKLFF. CDR3 nucleotide sequence: TGTGCCAGCAGCCTTCCTCCTGAGGGGGGGAATGAAAAACTGTTTTTT. This chain links TRBV3-1 (or the pseudogene TRBV3-2) with TRBJ1-4; TRBD1 might be the D (6 bases). CDR1 is LGHDT, CDR2 YNNKEL, per germline (reference sequence). CDR3 length: 16 residues. Trimming removed 4 bases at V and 5 bases at J, with 17 bases between.

This clone was seen just once. The V gene is TRBV30, the J gene TRBJ1-6; D gene unclear. CDR3 size: 15 residues. V was trimmed by 4 bases and J by 0 bases, leaving 10 bases between them. Germline-derived CDR1 and CDR2 are GTSNPN and SVGIG (reference sequence). The CDR3, as DNA: TGTGCCTGGACTACTCGCTTCTCCTATAATTCACCCCTCCACTTT. Translation gives CAWTTRFSYNSPLHF.

V is TRBV4-2 and J is TRBJ2-7; 8 positions match TRBD2. Germline values: CDR1 LGHNA, CDR2 YNFKEQ. The CDR3 runs 18 residues. The V segment lost 0 bases and the J segment 7 bases; nucleotides outside the gene matches: 17. CDR3 region: CASSQDPSTSGVRGEQYF. CDR3 in DNA: TGTGCCAGCAGCCAAGACCCCTCAACTAGCGGCGTTAGGGGGGAGCAGTACTTC.

This clone was seen more than once but under ten times. The chain recombines TRBV5-1 with TRBJ1-1, with TRBD1 matching 9 bases. CDR3 length equals 13 residues. The germline gives CDR1 SGHRS, CDR2 YFSETQ. The junction had 9 bases not matched to a gene; V was cut back by 9 bases and J by 6 bases. This chain's CDR3 is CATSTGGHSEAFF. CDR3 nucleotide sequence: TGCGCCACCTCGACAGGGGGACATTCTGAAGCTTTCTTT. The variable domain in full, completed from reference TRBV5-1 and TRBJ1-1, reads KAGVTQTPRYLIKTRGQQVTLSCSPISGHRSVSWYQQTPGQGLQFLFEYFSETQRNKGNFPGRFSGRQFSNSRSEMNVSTLELGDSALYLCATSTGGHSEAFFGQGTRLTVV.

The chain is built from TRBV5-1 and TRBJ2-3; TRBD2 aligns across 7 bases. Germline V lookup: CDR1 SGHRS, CDR2 YFSETQ. The CDR3 consists of 15 residues. V was clipped by 4 bases and J by 0 bases; unmatched bases: 5. The CDR3 loop is CASSQERGSTDTQYF. CDR3 DNA sequence: TGCGCCAGCAGCCAAGAGCGGGGCAGCACAGATACGCAGTATTTT.

This rearrangement joins TRBV4-1 to TRBJ1-5, with D possibly matching TRBD1 (5 bases). The CDR3 sequence is 16 residues long. Per the germline V gene, CDR1 is MGHRA and CDR2 is YSYEKL. The V end lost 0 bases, the J end lost 2 bases, and 11 bases lay between the germline ends. The CDR3 bases are TGCGCCAGCAGCCAAGAGGCAGGGATGCGCAATCAGCCCCAGCATTTT. This codes for CASSQEAGMRNQPQHF.

The table lists this clone with a few counts. The same CDR3 is also encoded by other DNA sequences in this sample. V is TRBV7-8 and J is TRBJ1-1, with 7 positions matching TRBD1. The germline CDR1 and CDR2 sequences are SGHVS and FQNEAQ. Unmatched junction bases numbered 2, after V lost 3 bases and J lost 4 bases. CDR3 length equals 13 residues. The CDR3 bases are TGTGCCAGCAGCTTTAACAGGGGCACTGAAGCTTTCTTT. Its translation: CASSFNRGTEAFF.

This clone was detected a few times. The chain employs TRBV5-6 and TRBJ1-2; the D is unclear. Germline CDR1 and CDR2: SGHDT and YYEEEE. The CDR3 extends over 14 amino acids. V lost 0 bases and J 4 bases, leaving 10 bases between the germline ends. Written as DNA, the CDR3 is TGTGCCAGCAGCTTGGTCAGAGGATTCTATGGCTACACCTTC. Translated: CASSLVRGFYGYTF.

As DNA, the CDR3 is TGTGCCAGCAGCCACCCCGGGGGGCAATATAACGAGCAGTACTTC. Translated: CASSHPGGQYNEQYF. V and J are TRBV4-2 and TRBJ2-7; possibly TRBD2 for D (7 bases). Germline loops: CDR1 LGHNA, CDR2 YNFKEQ. CDR3 length equals 15 residues. The V and J ends lost 3 bases and 5 bases respectively, with 17 bases between them.

In nucleotides, the CDR3 is TGTGCCATCAGTGAGTTATGGGCAGCCGACTATGGCTACACCTTC. Translation gives CAISELWAADYGYTF. The chain uses TRBV10-3 and TRBJ1-2; D unclear. Trimming removed 1 base at V and 3 bases at J, with 12 bases between. The CDR3 runs to 15 residues. Germline CDR1 ENHRY, CDR2 SYGVKD.

The chain combines TRBV5-4 with TRBJ2-1; 12 bases fit TRBD2. Germline V gene sequence: CDR1 SGHNT, CDR2 YYREEE (reference sequence). J gave up 8 bases and V 4 bases, and 13 bases lay outside the gene matches. This CDR3 has 17 amino acids. The CDR3 DNA follows: TGTGCCAGCAGCAAGCGTCTAGCGGGGGGGTATCCGGATGAGCAGTTCTTC. This translates into CASSKRLAGGYPDEQFF.

This chain links TRBV3-1 (or the pseudogene TRBV3-2) with TRBJ1-1; 8 bases agree with TRBD1. The ends lost 3 bases at V and 3 bases at J; junction bases unmatched: 3. The CDR3 consists of 14 residues. The V gene's germline CDR1 is LGHDT and CDR2 YNNKEL (reference sequence). The CDR3 DNA is TGTGCCAGCAGCCAGCTGGACAGGGACACTGAAGCTTTCTTT. Its translation is CASSQLDRDTEAFF.

The V call is TRBV13, the J call TRBJ1-1; possibly TRBD1 for D (6 bases). The CDR3 spans 14 residues. The V end was cut by 7 bases, the J end by 3 bases, with 15 bases between. In germline, CDR1 is PRHDT, CDR2 FYEKMQ (reference sequence). The CDR3 reads CASTPEYRDTEAFF. CDR3 coding DNA: TGTGCCAGCACCCCGGAGTACAGGGACACTGAAGCTTTCTTT.

The sample holds one count of this clone. For the CDR3, the DNA is TGTGCCATCAGTCCGGGACTAGCGGGGGGCTACAATGAGCAGTTCTTC. The encoded protein is CAISPGLAGGYNEQFF. V and J are TRBV10-3 and TRBJ2-1; the match to TRBD2 covers 15 bases. The CDR3 has 16 amino acids. The germline CDR1 and CDR2 sequences are ENHRY and SYGVKD. V was pared by 5 bases and J by 3 bases, with 2 bases of the junction left unmatched.

The genes are TRBV25-1 and TRBJ1-4, with TRBD1 as a possible D gene (5 bases). Germline assignment: CDR1 MGHDK and CDR2 SYGVNS. V lost 1 base and J lost 4, with 19 bases in between. The CDR3 consists of 18 residues. CDR3 nucleotide sequence: TGTGCCAGCAGTGAATGGGGGGGGAAAGGGGAAGATAATGAAAAACTGTTTTTT. Residues: CASSEWGGKGEDNEKLFF.

V and J are TRBV6-5 and TRBJ1-1, with TRBD1 matching over 8 bases. V shed 7 bases and J 1 base; nucleotides not matched to a gene: 5. Per the germline V gene, CDR1 is MNHEY and CDR2 is SVGAGI. The CDR3 spans 14 residues. CDR3 amino acids: CASTGQGPNTEAFF. The CDR3 DNA is TGTGCCAGCACCGGACAGGGCCCGAACACTGAAGCTTTCTTT.

This chain links TRBV11-2 with TRBJ1-2, with TRBD1 matching over 7 bases. The CDR3 has 16 residues. Germline V gene sequence: CDR1 SGHAT, CDR2 FQNNGV. J lost 4 bases, V lost 5 bases, and 13 bases had no gene match. The CDR3 reads CASSPRQGRLGYGYTF. CDR3 DNA: TGTGCCAGCAGCCCACGACAGGGACGGCTTGGCTATGGCTACACCTTC.

The V gene is TRBV19, the J gene TRBJ1-2; TRBD1 might be the D (6 bases). V shed 6 bases and J shed 0 bases, with 11 bases lying between them. CDR1 and CDR2 (germline): LNHDA, SQIVND (reference sequence). There are 14 residues in the CDR3. As DNA, the CDR3 is TGTGCCAGTAGACCGGGACACGCTAACTATGGCTACACCTTC. Protein product: CASRPGHANYGYTF.

The V call is TRBV2, the J call TRBJ2-5; TRBD2 matches at 15 bases. Trimming at V came to 6 bases and at J to 1 base, leaving 6 bases not matched to a gene. Germline V CDR1 and CDR2: SNHLY, FYNNEI. This CDR3 is built from 17 residues. The CDR3 sequence is CASSAGLAGGFQETQYF. Here the CDR3 DNA reads TGTGCCAGCAGCGCGGGACTAGCGGGGGGCTTCCAAGAGACCCAGTACTTC.